A selection of T cell receptor beta chains follows, all from one sample in a study of cytomegalovirus exposure and HLA in healthy donors. Profiling relied on immunoSEQ multiplex PCR, and the TCRdb table lists in-frame clones only, not all of them. The repertoire holds some 170,000 clones, approximately 77% seen once, with 3.7% in the top ten. The sequencing sample was made of PBMCs. The receptors derive from a man aged 25 to 40 in good health and CMV-seropositive. Both conserved end residues are trimmed from each CDR3. Fields, in order: V gene, clone size, CDR3 protein. Size tells how often a clone was seen (once, few, many) or the class of an expanded clone, and some rows leave it out.

v_gene: TRBV28; abundance: -; CDR3aa: ASKDRGNYGYT
v_gene: TRBV11-2; abundance: few; CDR3aa: ASSSGTPYNEQF
v_gene: TRBV28; abundance: -; CDR3aa: ASSAGLYEQY
v_gene: TRBV28; abundance: once; CDR3aa: ASRTPSGGAYIQY
v_gene: TRBV27; abundance: -; CDR3aa: ASSFNSGEAF
v_gene: TRBV2; abundance: -; CDR3aa: AGHPGYGYT
v_gene: TRBV5-6; abundance: -; CDR3aa: ASSSLIAARQF
v_gene: TRBV7-6; abundance: -; CDR3aa: ASSPGTGGLNSYEQY
v_gene: TRBV25-1; abundance: few; CDR3aa: ASSGPTSGNHEQY
v_gene: TRBV5-1; abundance: few; CDR3aa: ASSLEPGQSTDTQY
v_gene: TRBV30; abundance: -; CDR3aa: AWSVGATWQPQH
v_gene: TRBV5-6; abundance: -; CDR3aa: ASSPPQGSYNEQF
v_gene: TRBV29-1; abundance: once; CDR3aa: SVRDSYEQY
v_gene: TRBV28; abundance: -; CDR3aa: ASSLGEANYGYT
v_gene: TRBV7-6; abundance: few; CDR3aa: ASSQTGREQY
v_gene: TRBV5-1; abundance: -; CDR3aa: ASSAQGEDNEQF
v_gene: TRBV27; abundance: -; CDR3aa: ASSLMSGKLEQY
v_gene: TRBV7-2; abundance: -; CDR3aa: ASSFGQGVGSNQPQH
v_gene: TRBV4-1; abundance: few; CDR3aa: ASSQEGRAGETQY
v_gene: TRBV7-9; abundance: -; CDR3aa: ASSHDLGTASYEQY
v_gene: TRBV13; abundance: -; CDR3aa: ASSLGGGGAPDTQY
v_gene: TRBV4-1; abundance: -; CDR3aa: ASRRTGGGQPQH
v_gene: TRBV25-1; abundance: -; CDR3aa: ASSEFSSPLH
v_gene: TRBV7-9; abundance: -; CDR3aa: ASTRAPSTDTQY
v_gene: TRBV4-3; abundance: -; CDR3aa: ASSHGAATDTQY
v_gene: TRBV27; abundance: once; CDR3aa: ASSLNRYNEQF
v_gene: TRBV9; abundance: -; CDR3aa: ASSPGTGYQETQY
v_gene: TRBV25-1; abundance: -; CDR3aa: ASSSTDTQY
v_gene: TRBV25-1; abundance: -; CDR3aa: ASTPTGGNTGELF
v_gene: TRBV15; abundance: -; CDR3aa: ATSREALAGGPPDTQY
v_gene: TRBV4-1; abundance: -; CDR3aa: ASSPTGYEVLGAEANYGYT
v_gene: TRBV2; abundance: -; CDR3aa: ASSEGAEPRGRETQY
v_gene: TRBV5-3; abundance: -; CDR3aa: ARSQLGWGGVNEQF
v_gene: TRBV19; abundance: -; CDR3aa: ASSSLGTANQPQH
v_gene: TRBV11-2; abundance: -; CDR3aa: ASTSGSGGGTDTQY
v_gene: TRBV5-1; abundance: few; CDR3aa: ASSFRTTYNEQF
v_gene: TRBV5-1; abundance: -; CDR3aa: ASSLAGGVRNEQF
v_gene: TRBV4-3; abundance: -; CDR3aa: ASSSGLADPRAEQY
v_gene: TRBV30; abundance: -; CDR3aa: AWSFTSNQPQH
v_gene: TRBV6-5; abundance: few; CDR3aa: ASSQGIAEAF
v_gene: TRBV2; abundance: few; CDR3aa: ASSGGGGKETQY
v_gene: TRBV5-1; abundance: -; CDR3aa: ASSGRDQETQY
v_gene: TRBV7-3; abundance: -; CDR3aa: ASSSPGEGSDTQY
v_gene: TRBV5-1; abundance: -; CDR3aa: ASSWVANTEAF
v_gene: TRBV4-1; abundance: -; CDR3aa: ASSQDWDSMNTEAF
v_gene: TRBV20-1; abundance: -; CDR3aa: SASLRETQY